Presented here are 29 T cell receptor beta chains from one specimen sequenced in a study of T cells after yellow fever vaccination. TCRdb re-called the 5' RACE reads through MiXCR, storing one row per CDR3 protein. This sample carries fewer than 350,000 distinct CDR3 sequences, approximately 4% of them seen once, and the ten largest clones take roughly 21%. Sequencing was performed on PBMCs, taken 15 days after the yellow fever booster vaccination. These receptors came from a man aged 18 to 30 who received the YFV17D yellow fever vaccine.

Ten or more counts support this clonotype. J is TRBJ2-7 and V is TRBV5-8; 10 bases align to TRBD1. V shed 4 bases, J shed 4 bases, and the junction held 2 bases outside the gene matches. CDR1 is SGHTS, CDR2 YDEGEE, per germline. The CDR3 is made up of 13 amino acids. CDR3 sequence: CASSRDRGYEQYV. The DNA for the CDR3 is TGTGCCAGCAGCCGGGACAGGGGATACGAGCAGTACGTC.

In its sample, this clonotype was seen a few times. The rearrangement uses TRBV6-2 or TRBV6-3 and TRBJ2-2; TRBD1 aligns across 7 bases. The length of the CDR3 is 18 residues. The J segment lost 6 bases and the V segment lost 5 bases, leaving 18 bases of the junction unmatched. Per germline, CDR1 MNHEY and CDR2 SVGEGT. The CDR3 protein is CASSLRFPGQRVAGELFF. Here the CDR3 DNA reads TGTGCCAGCAGTCTACGCTTCCCGGGACAGAGAGTAGCCGGGGAGCTGTTTTTT.

This rearrangement joins TRBV12-3 or TRBV12-4 to TRBJ2-5; 12 bases line up with TRBD2. The CDR3 is 16 amino acids. V lost 3 bases, J lost 1 base, and 3 bases stayed unmatched. In DNA, the CDR3 is TGTGCCAGCAGTTTTCTAGCGGGGGGGTCCCAAGAGACCCAGTACTTC. This gives the protein CASSFLAGGSQETQYF.

V gene TRBV5-5 combines with J gene TRBJ1-6; the D gene is possibly TRBD1 (5 bases). The V end lost 0 bases, the J end lost 10 bases, and 14 bases lay between the germline ends. The germline gives CDR1 SGHKS, CDR2 YYEKEE (reference sequence). The CDR3 is 15 residues long. The CDR3 region is CASSLVAGGGSPLHF. The CDR3 DNA is TGTGCCAGCAGCTTGGTCGCGGGGGGAGGATCACCCCTCCACTTT.

A few counts support this clonotype. The CDR3: CAWGRTGLGEQYF. CDR3 nucleotide sequence: TGTGCCTGGGGGCGGACAGGGCTTGGGGAGCAGTACTTC. This rearrangement joins TRBV30 to TRBJ2-7; 8 nucleotides align to TRBD1. Trimming removed 5 bases from V and 7 bases from J; junction bases left unmatched: 10. CDR1 is GTSNPN and CDR2 is SVGIG in the germline V gene (reference sequence). There are 13 residues in the CDR3.

There are many counts of this clonotype. The chain uses TRBV6-2 or TRBV6-3 and TRBJ1-2, with 7 bases that match TRBD1. Germline lookup yields CDR1 MNHEY and CDR2 SVGEGT. The CDR3 consists of 14 residues. The trim removed 2 bases at V and 8 bases at J, leaving 8 bases unmatched. The CDR3 nucleotides read TGTGCCAGCAGTTACCTGACAGGGTTTGACGGCTACACCTTC. This sequence encodes CASSYLTGFDGYTF.

The sample holds many counts of this clonotype. The gene calls are TRBV7-8 and TRBJ1-6, with D unclear. The CDR3 spans 16 residues. With 5 bases removed from V and 2 bases from J, the gap between germline ends came to 13 bases. Germline CDR1 is SGHVS and CDR2 is FQNEAQ. CDR3 sequence: CASSRIERAYNSPLHF. The CDR3 region has the DNA TGTGCCAGCAGCCGCATCGAGAGGGCCTATAATTCACCCCTCCACTTT. The whole variable domain, filled in from reference TRBV7-8 and TRBJ1-6, reads GAGVSQSPRYKVAKRGQDVALRCDPISGHVSLFWYQQALGQGPEFLTYFQNEAQLDKSGLPSDRFFAERPEGSVSTLKIQRTQQEDSAVYLCASSRIERAYNSPLHFGNGTRLTVT.

This clonotype came up many times. V is TRBV4-3 and J is TRBJ2-3; unclear D gene. CDR3 size: 15 residues. Deletions cut 0 bases from V and 0 bases from J, with 7 bases between. CDR1 LGHNA and CDR2 YSLEER come from the germline V gene. The CDR3 reads CASSQDLLSTDTQYF. CDR3 bases: TGCGCCAGCAGCCAAGATCTACTAAGCACAGATACGCAGTATTTT.

This clonotype occurred many times. CDR3 coding DNA: TGTGCCAGCGACAAGACAGGGGGCGTACTCACAGATACGCAGTATTTT. As protein: CASDKTGGVLTDTQYF. The chain has TRBV5-6 and TRBJ2-3; 10 positions match TRBD1. From germline, CDR1 is SGHDT and CDR2 YYEEEE. The CDR3 sequence is 16 residues long. After removal of 7 bases from V and 2 bases from J, the junction contained 10 bases not matched to a gene. The entire variable domain, with the rest obtained from reference TRBV5-6 and TRBJ2-3, is as follows: DAGVTQSPTHLIKTRGQQVTLRCSPKSGHDTVSWYQQALGQGPQFIFQYYEEEERQRGNFPDRFSGHQFPNYSSELNVNALLLGDSALYLCASDKTGGVLTDTQYFGPGTRLTVL.

V and J are TRBV7-3 and TRBJ2-7; D unresolved. V lost 5 bases and J 2 bases, leaving 10 bases between the germline ends. The CDR3 has 13 residues. Germline CDR1 SGHTA, CDR2 FQGTGA. CDR3 DNA: TGTGCCAGCAGCCCCGGGCCGGCCTACGAGCAGTACTTC. As protein: CASSPGPAYEQYF.

This clonotype has just a few counts. This rearrangement joins TRBV18 to TRBJ2-1; tentatively, D is TRBD2 (5 bases). The CDR3 has 13 residues. CDR1 is KGHSH, CDR2 LQKENI, per germline. Deletions cut 3 bases from V and 10 bases from J, with 13 bases between. The CDR3 protein is CASSPRSPGEQFF. CDR3 sequence (DNA): TGTGCCAGCTCACCTCGATCCCCGGGGGAGCAGTTCTTC. Variable domain in full (rest from reference TRBV18 and TRBJ2-1): NAGVMQNPRHLVRRRGQEARLRCSPMKGHSHVYWYRQLPEEGLKFMVYLQKENIIDESGMPKERFSAEFPKEGPSILRIQQVVRGDSAAYFCASSPRSPGEQFFGPGTRLTVL.

This clonotype was counted between two and nine times. The rearrangement uses TRBV19 and TRBJ1-1; 7 nucleotides line up with TRBD1. The V gene's germline CDR1 is LNHDA and CDR2 SQIVND (reference sequence). The CDR3 is 15 residues long. The trim removed 6 bases at V and 1 base at J, leaving 8 bases unmatched. The CDR3, as DNA: TGTGCCAGTAGCGATCAGGGGGTTACGAACACTGAAGCTTTCTTT. It codes for CASSDQGVTNTEAFF.

This clonotype was observed a few times. This sequence joins TRBV24-1 and TRBJ2-2; D ambiguous. This CDR3 comprises 14 residues. Germline values: CDR1 KGHDR, CDR2 SFDVKD. V lost 5 bases to trimming and J lost 6 bases, with 12 bases between them. In DNA form, the CDR3 reads TGTGCCACCAGTGCGGCAACCGAGGCCGGGGAGCTGTTTTTT. It codes for CATSAATEAGELFF.

There are many counts of this clonotype. The rearrangement links TRBV20-1 to TRBJ2-1; D gene uncertain. From germline, CDR1 is DFQATT and CDR2 SNEGSKA (reference sequence). V lost 5 bases and J 6 bases, leaving 11 bases between the germline ends. The CDR3 spans 12 residues. The CDR3 sequence is CSAPRFSNEQFF. CDR3 in DNA: TGCAGTGCTCCCCGGTTCAGCAATGAGCAGTTCTTC.

V is TRBV7-8 and J is TRBJ1-5; no firm D call. V was trimmed by 2 bases and J by 0 bases, leaving 11 bases between them. The CDR3 has 16 residues. The germline V gene has CDR1 SGHVS and CDR2 FQNEAQ. CDR3 loop: CASSLREVDSNQPQHF. In DNA, the CDR3 is TGTGCCAGCAGCTTAAGGGAGGTGGATAGCAATCAGCCCCAGCATTTT.

This chain's CDR3 is CASSNPVKETQYF. The CDR3 DNA reads as TGTGCCAGCAGCAACCCAGTTAAAGAGACCCAGTACTTC. This chain uses TRBV7-2 with TRBJ2-5; D is unclear. Germline assignment: CDR1 SGHTA and CDR2 FQGNSA. Trimming took 5 bases from V and 3 from J, leaving 10 bases between them. This CDR3 comprises 13 residues.

The table lists this clonotype with many counts. The chain links TRBV7-8 to TRBJ2-3; D may be TRBD1 or TRBD2 (5 bases each). The CDR3 is 16 residues long. V shed 5 bases and J shed 2 bases, with 17 bases lying between them. In germline, CDR1 is SGHVS, CDR2 FQNEAQ. The CDR3 coding sequence is TGTGCCAGCAGCCCCAGGGCGGGCAGGCCCACAGATACGCAGTATTTT. This gives the protein CASSPRAGRPTDTQYF.

This clonotype was seen a handful of times. The rearrangement links TRBV27 to TRBJ2-3, with 9 bases matching TRBD2. CDR3 length equals 21 residues. With 3 bases clipped from V and 1 base from J, the junction kept 20 bases outside the gene matches. Germline CDR1 and CDR2: MNHEY and SMNVEV (reference sequence). In nucleotides, the CDR3 is TGTGCCAGCAGTTTGGTTCGGGCGGGGGGGCGGTTACCCACGGGCACAGATACGCAGTATTTT. It yields the protein CASSLVRAGGRLPTGTDTQYF.

This clonotype was recorded at least ten times. V and J are TRBV5-1 and TRBJ1-2, with no clear D. V was shortened by 0 bases and J by 0 bases, with 6 bases between the two germline ends. Germline values: CDR1 SGHRS, CDR2 YFSETQ. The CDR3 has 14 amino acids. CDR3 loop: CASSLEGSNYGYTF. The CDR3 DNA reads TGCGCCAGCAGCTTGGAAGGGTCTAACTATGGCTACACCTTC. Together with reference TRBV5-1 and TRBJ1-2, the CDR3 gives the full variable domain: KAGVTQTPRYLIKTRGQQVTLSCSPISGHRSVSWYQQTPGQGLQFLFEYFSETQRNKGNFPGRFSGRQFSNSRSEMNVSTLELGDSALYLCASSLEGSNYGYTFGSGTRLTVV.

V gene TRBV20-1 combines with J gene TRBJ2-7; D possibly matches TRBD1 or TRBD2 (5 bases each). This CDR3 is built from 14 residues. Germline-derived CDR1 and CDR2 are DFQATT and SNEGSKA (reference sequence). Trimming stripped 6 bases from V and 0 bases from J, with 15 bases between. The CDR3 loop reads CSAGRDGASYEQYF. The DNA of the CDR3 is TGCAGTGCGGGCCGGGACGGAGCCTCCTACGAGCAGTACTTC.

This rearrangement joins TRBV4-3 to TRBJ1-1; a weak D match, TRBD1 (5 bases). Germline V gene data show CDR1 as LGHNA and CDR2 as YSLEER. The length of the CDR3 is 14 residues. The V end was cut by 3 bases, the J end by 4 bases, with 12 bases between. In DNA form, the CDR3 reads TGCGCCAGCAGCCAGGAACCCGGGGCCACTGAAGCTTTCTTT. Its protein product is CASSQEPGATEAFF.

There are a few counts of this clonotype. The chain employs TRBV5-4 and TRBJ1-2; 7 bases fit TRBD1. V shed 4 bases, J shed 3 bases, and the junction held 6 bases outside the gene matches. Germline CDR1 and CDR2: SGHNT and YYREEE (reference sequence). The CDR3 is made up of 14 amino acids. CDR3 sequence: CASSRGTADYGYTF. In DNA form, the CDR3 reads TGTGCCAGCAGCCGAGGGACAGCCGACTATGGCTACACCTTC.

This clonotype has ten or more counts. The rearrangement joins TRBV5-1 to TRBJ1-2; D is uncertain. The CDR3 length is 12 residues. Germline V gene data show CDR1 as SGHRS and CDR2 as YFSETQ. Between the trimmed V and J ends, which lost 0 bases and 7 bases, there was a span of 7 bases. For the CDR3, the DNA is TGCGCCAGCAGCTTGGAGGCCGGTGGCTACACCTTC. Its translation: CASSLEAGGYTF. Full variable domain (outside the CDR3, taken from reference TRBV5-1 and TRBJ1-2): KAGVTQTPRYLIKTRGQQVTLSCSPISGHRSVSWYQQTPGQGLQFLFEYFSETQRNKGNFPGRFSGRQFSNSRSEMNVSTLELGDSALYLCASSLEAGGYTFGSGTRLTVV.

This clonotype came up many times. The J gene is TRBJ2-7, the V gene TRBV15; D possibly corresponds to TRBD2 (6 bases). V was pared by 0 bases and J by 2 bases, with 8 bases between. This CDR3 comprises 14 residues. Germline CDR1 LNHNV, CDR2 YYDKDF (reference sequence). The CDR3 sequence: CATSREGGAYEQYF. CDR3 DNA: TGTGCCACCAGCAGAGAGGGGGGTGCCTACGAGCAGTACTTC.

This clonotype appeared a few times. This chain joins TRBV15 and TRBJ2-7; D not resolved. The CDR3 runs to 12 residues. CDR1 and CDR2 from the germline V gene are LNHNV and YYDKDF (reference sequence). The germline V and J ends were trimmed by 3 bases and 11 bases, with 14 bases remaining between them. In DNA, the CDR3 is TGTGCCACCAGCAGCCCTAAACGACATGAGTACGTC. This gives the protein CATSSPKRHEYV.

V usage is TRBV4-1 and J usage is TRBJ1-5, with D possibly TRBD1 on 6 matching bases. Looked up from germline, CDR1 is MGHRA and CDR2 is YSYEKL. This CDR3 contains 16 residues. The V and J ends lost 2 bases and 0 bases respectively, with 11 bases between them. The CDR3 bases are TGCGCCAGCAGCCAACCCATCAGGGGTAGCAATCAGCCCCAGCATTTT. Encoded protein: CASSQPIRGSNQPQHF.

This clonotype was recorded many times. V usage is TRBV6-2 or TRBV6-3 and J usage is TRBJ1-1; D remains ambiguous. Germline V gene lookup returns CDR1 MNHEY and CDR2 SVGEGT. This CDR3 spans 13 amino acids. Trimming took 3 bases from V and 1 from J, leaving 6 bases between them. For the CDR3, the DNA is TGTGCCAGCAGTTATTCCGAGAACACTGAAGCTTTCTTT. Its translation is CASSYSENTEAFF.

This clonotype was seen only a few times. The J gene is TRBJ1-5, the V gene TRBV4-2, with D unclear. The length of the CDR3 is 14 residues. V lost 4 bases, J lost 3 bases, and 10 bases lay in between. In germline, CDR1 is LGHNA, CDR2 YNFKEQ. This CDR3 is CASSPGTINQPQHF. CDR3 nucleotide sequence: TGTGCCAGCAGCCCAGGTACGATCAATCAGCCCCAGCATTTT.

The sample holds many counts of this clonotype. The V call is TRBV2, the J call TRBJ2-7, with D perhaps being TRBD1 or TRBD2 (5 bases each). Per the germline V gene, CDR1 is SNHLY and CDR2 is FYNNEI. This CDR3 has 16 amino acids. The V gene lost 5 bases and the J gene lost 1 base, with 18 bases spanning the gap. In nucleotides, the CDR3 is TGTGCCAGCAGTCGAAATTCCGGGACGTCGTCCTACGAGCAGTACTTC. Translation gives CASSRNSGTSSYEQYF.